This T cell receptor (beta chain) was sequenced during a study of cytomegalovirus exposure and HLA in healthy donors. Germline V gene lookup returns CDR1 MGHDK and CDR2 SYGVNS. After removal of 11 bases from V and 3 bases from J, the junction contained 8 bases not matched to a gene. CDR3 length: 13 residues. Comment on this clone: Its matching antigen is unknown.

Primers: 60 Vbeta forward and 13 Jbeta reverse. Libraries were prepared by immunoSEQ multiplex PCR; TCRdb keeps only in-frame clonotypes and omits some of them. The sample holds 130,000 to 150,000 clones, about 80% seen once. Whole-study findings and limits: A later analysis linked a missense DCLRE1C variant to TCR beta V- and J-gene trimming.

Source material: PBMCs. V gene TRBV25-1 combines with J gene TRBJ2-3, with 7 bases matching TRBD2. The sequence was collected from a male donor in good health and CMV-seronegative. CDR3 residues: CAARKGGTDTQYF. The CDR3 nucleotides are TGTGCCGCCCGCAAGGGAGGGACAGATACGCAGTATTTT.